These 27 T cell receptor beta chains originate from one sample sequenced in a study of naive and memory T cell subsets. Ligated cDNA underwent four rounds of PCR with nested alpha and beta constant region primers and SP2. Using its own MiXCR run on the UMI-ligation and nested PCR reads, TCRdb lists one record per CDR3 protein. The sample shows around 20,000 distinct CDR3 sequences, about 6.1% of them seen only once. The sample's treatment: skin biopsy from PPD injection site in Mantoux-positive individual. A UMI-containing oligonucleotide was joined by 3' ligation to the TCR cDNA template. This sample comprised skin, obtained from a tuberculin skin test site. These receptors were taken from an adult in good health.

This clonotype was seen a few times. The CDR3 DNA reads TGTGCCAGCAAGAGAATTCAGAATGAGCAGTTCTTC. It codes for CASKRIQNEQFF. The V gene is TRBV6-1, the J gene TRBJ2-1; D gene unclear. Per the germline V gene, CDR1 is MNHNS and CDR2 is SASEGT. V shed 7 bases and J shed 7 bases, with 11 bases lying between them. The CDR3 consists of 12 residues.

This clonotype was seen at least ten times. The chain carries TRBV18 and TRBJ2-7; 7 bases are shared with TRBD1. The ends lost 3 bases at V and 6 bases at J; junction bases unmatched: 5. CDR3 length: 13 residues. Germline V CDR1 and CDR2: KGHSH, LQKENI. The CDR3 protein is CASSPSTGIEQYF. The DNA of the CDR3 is TGTGCCAGCTCACCCTCGACAGGGATCGAGCAGTACTTC. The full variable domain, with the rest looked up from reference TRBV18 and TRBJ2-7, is NAGVMQNPRHLVRRRGQEARLRCSPMKGHSHVYWYRQLPEEGLKFMVYLQKENIIDESGMPKERFSAEFPKEGPSILRIQQVVRGDSAAYFCASSPSTGIEQYFGPGTRLTVT.

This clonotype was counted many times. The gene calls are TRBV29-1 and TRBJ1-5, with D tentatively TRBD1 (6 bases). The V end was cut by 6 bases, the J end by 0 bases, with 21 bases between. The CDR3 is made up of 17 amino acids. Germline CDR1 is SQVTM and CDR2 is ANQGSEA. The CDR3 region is CSVANDGGRGSNQPQHF. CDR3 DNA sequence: TGCAGCGTCGCTAATGATGGGGGGCGGGGTAGCAATCAGCCCCAGCATTTT.

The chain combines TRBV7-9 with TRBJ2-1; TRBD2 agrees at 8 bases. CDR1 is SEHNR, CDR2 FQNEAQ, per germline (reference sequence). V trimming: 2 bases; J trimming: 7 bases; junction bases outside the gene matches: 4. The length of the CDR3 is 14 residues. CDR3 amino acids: CASSLSASGNEQFF. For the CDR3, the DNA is TGTGCCAGCAGCTTATCTGCTAGCGGGAATGAGCAGTTCTTC. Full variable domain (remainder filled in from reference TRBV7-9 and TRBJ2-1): DTGVSQNPRHKITKRGQNVTFRCDPISEHNRLYWYRQTLGQGPEFLTYFQNEAQLEKSRLLSDRFSAERPKGSFSTLEIQRTEQGDSAMYLCASSLSASGNEQFFGPGTRLTVL.

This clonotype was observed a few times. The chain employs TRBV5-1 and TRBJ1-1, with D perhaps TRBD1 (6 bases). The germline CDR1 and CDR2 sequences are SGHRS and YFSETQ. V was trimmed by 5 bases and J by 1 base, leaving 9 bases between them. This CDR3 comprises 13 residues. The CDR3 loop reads CASRLQGNTEAFF. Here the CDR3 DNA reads TGCGCCAGCAGATTACAGGGGAACACTGAAGCTTTCTTT.

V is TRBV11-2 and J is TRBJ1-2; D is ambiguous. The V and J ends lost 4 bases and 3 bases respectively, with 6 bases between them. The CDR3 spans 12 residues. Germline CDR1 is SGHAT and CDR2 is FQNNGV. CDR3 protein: CASSSQHYGYTF. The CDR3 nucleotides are TGTGCCAGCAGCTCTCAGCACTATGGCTACACCTTC.

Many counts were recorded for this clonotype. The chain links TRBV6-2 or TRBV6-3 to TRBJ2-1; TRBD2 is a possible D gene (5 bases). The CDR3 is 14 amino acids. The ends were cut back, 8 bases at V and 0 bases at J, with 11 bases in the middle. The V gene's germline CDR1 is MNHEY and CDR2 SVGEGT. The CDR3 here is CASGDYRSYNEQFF. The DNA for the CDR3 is TGTGCCAGCGGTGACTACCGCTCCTACAATGAGCAGTTCTTC.

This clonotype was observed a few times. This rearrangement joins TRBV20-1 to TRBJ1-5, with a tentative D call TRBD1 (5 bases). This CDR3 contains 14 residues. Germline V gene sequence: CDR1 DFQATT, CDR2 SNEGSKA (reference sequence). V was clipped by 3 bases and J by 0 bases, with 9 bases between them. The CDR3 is CSARAGPSNQPQHF. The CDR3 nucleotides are TGCAGTGCTAGGGCGGGGCCTAGCAATCAGCCCCAGCATTTT.

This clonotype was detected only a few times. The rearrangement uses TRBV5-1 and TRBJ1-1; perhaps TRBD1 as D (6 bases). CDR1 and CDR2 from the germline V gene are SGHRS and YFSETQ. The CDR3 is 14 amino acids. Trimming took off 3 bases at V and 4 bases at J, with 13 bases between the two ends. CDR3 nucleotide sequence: TGCGCCAGCAGCTCGACAGGTCGGGGCACTGAAGCTTTCTTT. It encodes CASSSTGRGTEAFF.

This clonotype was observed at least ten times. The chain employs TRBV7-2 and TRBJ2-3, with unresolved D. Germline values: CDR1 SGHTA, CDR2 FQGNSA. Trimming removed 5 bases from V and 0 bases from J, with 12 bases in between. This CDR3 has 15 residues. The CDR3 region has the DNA TGTGCCAGCAGCCTAGTGGGCCTCAGCACAGATACGCAGTATTTT. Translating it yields CASSLVGLSTDTQYF.

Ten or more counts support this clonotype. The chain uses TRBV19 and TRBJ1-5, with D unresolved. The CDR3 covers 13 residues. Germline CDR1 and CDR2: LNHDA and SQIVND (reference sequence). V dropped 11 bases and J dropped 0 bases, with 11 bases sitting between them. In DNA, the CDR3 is TGTGCCGGAGGCGGGAATAGCAATCAGCCCCAGCATTTT. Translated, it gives CAGGGNSNQPQHF. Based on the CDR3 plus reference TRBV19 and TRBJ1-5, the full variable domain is DGGITQSPKYLFRKEGQNVTLSCEQNLNHDAMYWYRQDPGQGLRLIYYSQIVNDFQKGDIAEGYSVSREKKESFPLTVTSAQKNPTAFYLCAGGGNSNQPQHFGDGTRLSIL.

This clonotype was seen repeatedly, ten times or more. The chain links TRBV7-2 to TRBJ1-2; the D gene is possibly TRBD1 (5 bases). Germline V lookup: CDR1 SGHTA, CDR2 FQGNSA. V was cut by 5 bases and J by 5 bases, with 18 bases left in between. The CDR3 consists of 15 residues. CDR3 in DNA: TGTGCCAGCAGCGAGAGAAAGGGGAAGGGGTATGGCTACACCTTC. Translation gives CASSERKGKGYGYTF.

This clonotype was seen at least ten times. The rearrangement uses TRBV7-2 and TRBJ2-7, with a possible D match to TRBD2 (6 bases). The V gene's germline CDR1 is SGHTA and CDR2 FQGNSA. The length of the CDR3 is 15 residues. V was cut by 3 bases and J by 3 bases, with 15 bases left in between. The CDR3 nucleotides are TGTGCCAGCAGCTTTACCGGGACCGGGAGCTACGAGCAGTACTTC. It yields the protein CASSFTGTGSYEQYF.

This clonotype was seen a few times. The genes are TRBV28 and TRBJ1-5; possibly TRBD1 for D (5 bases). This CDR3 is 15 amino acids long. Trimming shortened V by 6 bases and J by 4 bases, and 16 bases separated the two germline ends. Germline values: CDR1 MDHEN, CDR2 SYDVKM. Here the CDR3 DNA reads TGTGCCAGCAGAACAACCGGGACCAGAAATCAGCCCCAGCATTTT. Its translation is CASRTTGTRNQPQHF.

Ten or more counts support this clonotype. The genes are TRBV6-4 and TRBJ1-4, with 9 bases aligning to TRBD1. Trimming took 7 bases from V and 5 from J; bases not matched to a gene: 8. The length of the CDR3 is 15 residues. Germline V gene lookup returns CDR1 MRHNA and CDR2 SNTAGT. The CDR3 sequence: CASTQPGQGNEKLFF. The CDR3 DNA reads TGTGCCAGCACTCAACCGGGACAGGGAAATGAAAAACTGTTTTTT.

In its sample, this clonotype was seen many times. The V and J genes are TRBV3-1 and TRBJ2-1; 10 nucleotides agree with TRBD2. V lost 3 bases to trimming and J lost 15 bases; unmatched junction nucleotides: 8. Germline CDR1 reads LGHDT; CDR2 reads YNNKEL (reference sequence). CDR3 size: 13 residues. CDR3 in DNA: TGTGCCAGCAGCCACCGGACTAGCGGCAGTCTGTTCTTC. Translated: CASSHRTSGSLFF.

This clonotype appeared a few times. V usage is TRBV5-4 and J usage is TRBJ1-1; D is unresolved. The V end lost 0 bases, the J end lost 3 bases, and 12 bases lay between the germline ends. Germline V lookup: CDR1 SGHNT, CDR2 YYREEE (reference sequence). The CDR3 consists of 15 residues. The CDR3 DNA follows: TGTGCCAGCAGCTTGGATGCGGGTTCCGACACTGAAGCTTTCTTT. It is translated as CASSLDAGSDTEAFF.

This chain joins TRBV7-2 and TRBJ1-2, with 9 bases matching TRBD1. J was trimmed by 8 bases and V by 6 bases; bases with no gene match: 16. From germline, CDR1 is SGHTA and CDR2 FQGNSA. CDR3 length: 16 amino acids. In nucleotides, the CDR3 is TGTGCCAGCAGTTCTCCCGGGACAGGGTTTCGGAGAGGCTACACCTTC. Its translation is CASSSPGTGFRRGYTF.

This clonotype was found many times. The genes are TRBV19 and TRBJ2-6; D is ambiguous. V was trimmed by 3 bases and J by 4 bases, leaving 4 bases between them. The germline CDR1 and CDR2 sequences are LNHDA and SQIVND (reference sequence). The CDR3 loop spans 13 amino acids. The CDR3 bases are TGTGCCAGTAGTATGCGAGGGGCCAACGTCCTGACTTTC. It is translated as CASSMRGANVLTF. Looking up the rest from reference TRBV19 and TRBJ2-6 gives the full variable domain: DGGITQSPKYLFRKEGQNVTLSCEQNLNHDAMYWYRQDPGQGLRLIYYSQIVNDFQKGDIAEGYSVSREKKESFPLTVTSAQKNPTAFYLCASSMRGANVLTFGAGSRLTVL.

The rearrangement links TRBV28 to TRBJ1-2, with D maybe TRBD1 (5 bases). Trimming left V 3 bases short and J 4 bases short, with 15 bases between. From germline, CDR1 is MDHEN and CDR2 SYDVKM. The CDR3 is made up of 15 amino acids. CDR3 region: CASSLVEGAGYGYTF. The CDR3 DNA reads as TGTGCCAGCAGTTTGGTTGAAGGGGCGGGCTATGGCTACACCTTC.

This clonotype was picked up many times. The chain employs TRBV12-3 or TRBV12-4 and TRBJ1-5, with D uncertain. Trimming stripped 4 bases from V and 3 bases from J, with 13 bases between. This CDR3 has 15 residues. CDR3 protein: CASSSTTEVNQPQHF. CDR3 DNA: TGTGCCAGCAGTTCGACCACAGAAGTCAATCAGCCCCAGCATTTT.

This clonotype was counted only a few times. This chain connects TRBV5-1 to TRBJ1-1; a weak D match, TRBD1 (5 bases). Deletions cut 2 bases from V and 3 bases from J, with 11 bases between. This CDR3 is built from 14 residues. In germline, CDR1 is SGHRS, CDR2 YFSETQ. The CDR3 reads CASSFEGRYTEAFF. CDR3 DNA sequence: TGCGCCAGCAGCTTCGAGGGACGGTACACTGAAGCTTTCTTT. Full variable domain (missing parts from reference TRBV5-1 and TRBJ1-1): KAGVTQTPRYLIKTRGQQVTLSCSPISGHRSVSWYQQTPGQGLQFLFEYFSETQRNKGNFPGRFSGRQFSNSRSEMNVSTLELGDSALYLCASSFEGRYTEAFFGQGTRLTVV.

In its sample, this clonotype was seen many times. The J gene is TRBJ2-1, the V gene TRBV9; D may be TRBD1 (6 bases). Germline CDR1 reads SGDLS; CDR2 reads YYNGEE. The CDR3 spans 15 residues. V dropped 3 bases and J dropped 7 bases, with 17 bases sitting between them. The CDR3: CASSAQGADSNEQFF. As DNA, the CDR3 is TGTGCCAGCAGCGCACAGGGTGCGGACTCGAATGAGCAGTTCTTC.

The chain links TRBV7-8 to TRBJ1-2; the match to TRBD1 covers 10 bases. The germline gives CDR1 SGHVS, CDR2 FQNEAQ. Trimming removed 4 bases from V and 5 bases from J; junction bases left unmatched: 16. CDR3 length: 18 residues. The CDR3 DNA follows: TGTGCCAGCAGCTCCAAAGCCCTAACGACAGGGGGCAATTATGGCTACACCTTC. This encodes CASSSKALTTGGNYGYTF.

The CDR3 is CASSPRQGVTTFLNTEAFF. CDR3 DNA sequence: TGTGCCAGCAGTCCGCGACAGGGGGTCACAACCTTTTTGAACACTGAAGCTTTCTTT. V is TRBV6-2 or TRBV6-3 and J is TRBJ1-1; 9 positions match TRBD1. Germline assignment: CDR1 MNHEY and CDR2 SVGEGT. Unmatched junction bases numbered 16, after V lost 5 bases and J lost 0 bases. This CDR3 spans 19 amino acids.

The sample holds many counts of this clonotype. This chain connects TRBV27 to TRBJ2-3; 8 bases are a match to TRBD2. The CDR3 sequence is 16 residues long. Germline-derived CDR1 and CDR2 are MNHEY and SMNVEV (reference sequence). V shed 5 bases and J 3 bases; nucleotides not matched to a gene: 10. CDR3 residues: CASSAQAGVGTDTQYF. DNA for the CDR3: TGTGCCAGCAGTGCCCAAGCGGGAGTCGGTACAGATACGCAGTATTTT.

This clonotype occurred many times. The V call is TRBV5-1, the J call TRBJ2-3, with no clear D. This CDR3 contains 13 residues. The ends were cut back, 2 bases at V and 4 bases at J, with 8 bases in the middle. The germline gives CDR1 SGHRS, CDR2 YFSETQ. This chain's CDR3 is CASSLQRPDTQYF. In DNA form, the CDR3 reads TGCGCCAGCAGCTTACAACGCCCAGATACGCAGTATTTT. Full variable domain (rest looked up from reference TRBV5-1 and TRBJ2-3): KAGVTQTPRYLIKTRGQQVTLSCSPISGHRSVSWYQQTPGQGLQFLFEYFSETQRNKGNFPGRFSGRQFSNSRSEMNVSTLELGDSALYLCASSLQRPDTQYFGPGTRLTVL.